This T cell receptor (beta chain) was sequenced in a study of cytomegalovirus exposure and HLA in healthy donors (dated by TCRdb to 2017 to 2019). For the wider study: According to a later analysis, the roughly 120 validation repertoires were produced on the same platform as the 666 repertoires of the first cohort. In addition to the first cohort of 666 subjects, a separate validation cohort of under 150 different subjects was used. High-throughput TCR immunosequencing, statistical association of individual TCRs with disease status, and machine learning were combined to predict cytomegalovirus infection status. The study aimed to test whether signatures of past pathogen exposure could be identified by cataloging public T cell receptors. Beyond this particular receptor, the publication reports: The study listed 164 TCR beta chains as associated with cytomegalovirus. It was suggested by the authors that the approach could potentially be generalized to other disease states and immunological phenotypes. In vitro tests confirmed that three of the cytomegalovirus-associated TCR beta chains recognize cytomegalovirus antigens. The validation cohort had no HLA typing available for a later analysis, so co-occurrence within that cohort was assessed over all 130 or so repertoires. Most TCR sequences were observed very rarely across donors, whereas some public TCRs were present in many individuals. Of the cluster scores, roughly 93% were above 0 in a later analysis, which found that TCRs clustered in the first cohort also tended to co-occur in the 95 to 150 validation repertoires. The classifier was reported to diagnose cytomegalovirus status with high specificity and sensitivity in both the original cohort and the validation cohort.

The library was obtained by the immunoSEQ multiplex PCR assay. Per the original workflow: A statistical classification framework was built to diagnose cytomegalovirus status from the catalog of TCR beta chain sequences. The clones in this table, taken by TCRdb from immuneACCESS, are in-frame only. Not every clone is retained; where verified, under half of the shortfall comes from an unresolved V gene, and the cause of the rest is unknown. The DNA gave D and trimming, while V, J and clone size come from that table. In this sample the table shows 95,000 to 120,000 clones, around 95% of which occur a single time. The top ten hold roughly 0.7% of the sample. The V end gives up 7 bases and the J end 1 base, leaving 6 bases in the junction not matched to a gene. Inclusive of the bounding cysteine and phenylalanine, the CDR3 is 15 residues long. The sequence is cut down to CDR3 DNA, 45 bases in frame from base 1. CDR1 and CDR2 (SEHNR, FQNEAQ) derive from the germline V gene (reference sequence).

On this clone itself: Its antigen specificity is not known. Base qualities were left out, and no much larger clone turns up one base away.

Separate from the approximately 700-subject first cohort, the validation cohort of 90 to 150 subjects was the group to which the donors belonged. Sequenced input: PBMCs. The sequence was obtained from a woman under 30 in good health and CMV-seronegative. The V and J genes are TRBV7-9 and TRBJ2-3, and TRBD1 aligns with 9 junction nucleotides. For the CDR3, the sequence is CASNPRTGGTDTQYF. The nucleotides read TGTGCCAGCAACCCTCGGACAGGGGGCACAGATACGCAGTATTTT.